A selection of T cell receptor beta chains follows, all from one sample in a study of PD-1 blockade in classical Hodgkin lymphoma. The repertoire was sequenced with immunoSEQ multiplex PCR; TCRdb's copy has only in-frame clones and lacks some. This table has over 15,000 clones, 90% appearing once. Material: peripheral blood mononuclear cells (PBMCs). The receptors stem from a human donor with classical Hodgkin lymphoma. The CDR3 runs from the conserved cysteine through the conserved F or W. Each record gives: CDR3 DNA, CDR3 protein, V gene, D gene, CDR3 length, clone size, J gene. D genes are given only for firm matches. Only some rows state a clone size, as once, few, many or a class for expanded clones.

TGTGCCAGCAGCGAAGGCCTAGCGGGAGATCCTGAGCAGTTCTTC	CASSEGLAGDPEQFF	TRBV11-3	TRBD2	15	-	TRBJ2-1
TGTGCCAGCAGCTTAGAATGGGGGAGTGAGCAGTTCTTC	CASSLEWGSEQFF	TRBV11-3	-	13	-	TRBJ2-1
TGTGCCAGCAGTTTATGGGTGATAGGGGCGAGGAACAATCAGCCCCAGCATTTT	CASSLWVIGARNNQPQHF	TRBV28	-	18	-	TRBJ1-5
TGTGCCAGCAGCTCGGGCCCACACAATCAGCCCCAGCATTTT	CASSSGPHNQPQHF	TRBV7-2	-	14	-	TRBJ1-5
TGTGCCAGCAGCTTAAACACCATATATTTT	CASSLNTIYF	TRBV7-9	-	10	-	TRBJ1-3
TGTGCCACCAGCGGAGCTGGGAATGAGCAGTTCTTC	CATSGAGNEQFF	TRBV6-1	-	12	-	TRBJ2-1
TGTGCCAGCAGCTTGGTGGGGGGCTTCTATGGCTACACCTTC	CASSLVGGFYGYTF	TRBV5-5	-	14	-	TRBJ1-2
TGTGCCAGCTCACAAAACCTGGGGGTCCAAGAGACCCAGTACTTC	CASSQNLGVQETQYF	TRBV18	-	15	-	TRBJ2-5
TGCGCCAGCACAAGGGACAGGAACACTGAAGCTTTCTTT	CASTRDRNTEAFF	TRBV10-1	TRBD1	13	once	TRBJ1-1
TGTGCCAGCAGCAACTCCCAGGGTAGAACAGATACGCAGTATTTT	CASSNSQGRTDTQYF	TRBV2	-	15	-	TRBJ2-3
TGTGCCAGCAGTCTGGACAGGGAGTCCTACGAGCAGTACTTC	CASSLDRESYEQYF	TRBV25-1	TRBD1	14	-	TRBJ2-7
TGTGCCAGCTCAGGATACATGAACACTGAAGCTTTCTTT	CASSGYMNTEAFF	TRBV18	-	13	-	TRBJ1-1
TGTGCCATCCGGACGGTCGCGAGCTACGAGCAGTACTTC	CAIRTVASYEQYF	TRBV10-3	-	13	-	TRBJ2-7
TGTGCCAGCACTGATAGCGGGAGCTCCTACGAGCAGTACTTC	CASTDSGSSYEQYF	TRBV25-1	TRBD2	14	-	TRBJ2-7
TGTGCCAGCAGCTATCCCGGGACAGGGATCAATGAGCAGTTCTTC	CASSYPGTGINEQFF	TRBV7-9	TRBD1	15	-	TRBJ2-1
TGTGCCAGCAGTTTAGCTGGGACAGGGGGCTACGAGCAGTACTTC	CASSLAGTGGYEQYF	TRBV28	TRBD1	15	-	TRBJ2-7
TGTGCCTGGAATAGGGGAGATCAGCCCCAGCATTTT	CAWNRGDQPQHF	TRBV30	-	12	few	TRBJ1-5
TGTGCCAGCAGTTGGACCGGGACTAGTTTATACGAGCAGTACTTC	CASSWTGTSLYEQYF	TRBV28	TRBD2	15	-	TRBJ2-7
TGTGCCAGTAGCTCGCCTGACCGTAGCACAGATACGCAGTATTTT	CASSSPDRSTDTQYF	TRBV19	-	15	-	TRBJ2-3
TGTGCCAGCAGCCGGGGACTAGCGGTCTACAATGAGCAGTTCTTC	CASSRGLAVYNEQFF	TRBV11-3	TRBD2	15	-	TRBJ2-1
TGTGCCAGTAGCTCCGGCCGCACCTATGGCTACACCTTC	CASSSGRTYGYTF	TRBV19	-	13	-	TRBJ1-2
TGTGCTAGTGGTGAGGGACAGGGAACTGGGGCCAACGTCCTGACTTTC	CASGEGQGTGANVLTF	TRBV12-5	TRBD1	16	once	TRBJ2-6
TGCAGCGCCAGGACGGCGAACACTGAAGCTTTCTTT	CSARTANTEAFF	TRBV29-1	-	12	-	TRBJ1-1
TGCGCCAGCAGCCAAGTGCCCCGACACCGGGTCCGACAACCAGATACGCAGTATTTT	CASSQVPRHRVRQPDTQYF	TRBV4-1	-	19	few	TRBJ2-3
TGCGCCAGCAGCCGGGGCAACCTCCAAGAGACCCAGTACTTC	CASSRGNLQETQYF	TRBV5-1	-	14	-	TRBJ2-5
TGTGCCAGCAGCTTGGACACGGGAAACACCATATATTTT	CASSLDTGNTIYF	TRBV6-5	-	13	-	TRBJ1-3
TGCGCCAGCAGGGACAGGGGCCCTGGGGCCAACGTCCTGACTTTC	CASRDRGPGANVLTF	TRBV10-2	TRBD1	15	-	TRBJ2-6
TGTGCCAGCAGCCGACTAGCTGGAGTGAGGACCCAGTACTTC	CASSRLAGVRTQYF	TRBV11-2	TRBD2	14	once	TRBJ2-5
TGCGCCAGCAGCTTGGGAGGGGTCCAAGAGACCCAGTACTTC	CASSLGGVQETQYF	TRBV5-1	-	14	-	TRBJ2-5
TGTGCCAGTAGTGGTTTGTTTTGGGGGCCGCCTCCCTACGAGCAGTACTTC	CASSGLFWGPPPYEQYF	TRBV19	-	17	-	TRBJ2-7
TGTGCCAGCAGCTCTTTCCGACTGCACTTCTATGGCTACACCTTC	CASSSFRLHFYGYTF	TRBV7-9	-	15	medium-sized	TRBJ1-2
TGTGCCAGTAGTATAATTAGTACCGGGGAGCTGTTTTTT	CASSIISTGELFF	TRBV19	-	13	-	TRBJ2-2
TGTGCCAGCTCACCAGAGCCCGGCTCCTACAATGAGCAGTTCTTC	CASSPEPGSYNEQFF	TRBV18	-	15	-	TRBJ2-1
TGCAGCGTTGTAGGGCCGGCGGGGAGCGCCTACGAGCAGTACTTC	CSVVGPAGSAYEQYF	TRBV29-1	-	15	-	TRBJ2-7
TGTGCCAGCAGCAAAGGGGGGGGAGGCACAGATACGCAGTATTTT	CASSKGGGGTDTQYF	TRBV25-1	-	15	-	TRBJ2-3